These 29 T cell receptor beta chains were all obtained from the same sample, sequenced in a study of blood T cell repertoires in COVID-19. Clones were sequenced by immunoSEQ multiplex PCR, and TCRdb holds only the in-frame ones, with some missing. This sample has 200,000 to 250,000 clones; about four fifths occur once, and the top ten carry approximately 1.8%. Sequencing input: peripheral blood. These receptors were taken from a man in his thirties or forties who had recovered from COVID-19.

The chain employs TRBV4-1 and TRBJ2-2; perhaps TRBD2 as D (7 bases). Per germline, CDR1 MGHRA and CDR2 YSYEKL. This CDR3 has 13 residues. The germline V and J ends were trimmed by 8 bases and 4 bases, with 11 bases remaining between them. This CDR3 is CASGGGGTGELFF. CDR3 nucleotide sequence: TGCGCCAGCGGGGGAGGGGGCACCGGGGAGCTGTTTTTT.

The chain links TRBV7-9 to TRBJ1-4; possibly TRBD1 for D (5 bases). Germline CDR1 and CDR2: SEHNR and FQNEAQ (reference sequence). The V end lost 1 base, the J end lost 13 bases, and 7 bases lay between the germline ends. The CDR3 sequence is 11 residues long. The CDR3 DNA follows: TGTGCCAGCAGCTTAGGGCAGGGACTGTTTTTT. Translating it yields CASSLGQGLFF.

J is TRBJ2-2 and V is TRBV6-4, with 7 bases matching TRBD1. V dropped 0 bases and J dropped 4; count of bases not matched to a gene: 5. Germline-derived CDR1 and CDR2 are MRHNA and SNTAGT. This CDR3 contains 16 residues. In DNA, the CDR3 is TGTGCCAGCAGTGACTCAGGGGGCAAGTCCACCGGGGAGCTGTTTTTT. As protein: CASSDSGGKSTGELFF.

A word on this clone: The same CDR3 also results from other DNA sequences found in this sample. The genes are TRBV12-3 or TRBV12-4 and TRBJ1-1; D gene uncertain. CDR3 length: 12 amino acids. V gave up 5 bases and J gave up 4 bases, with 8 bases separating them. The CDR3 DNA reads as TGTGCCAGCAGTCTCGAGGGCACTGAAGCTTTCTTT. As protein: CASSLEGTEAFF.

The J gene is TRBJ1-1, the V gene TRBV4-1, with 9 bases that match TRBD1. The CDR3 contains 14 residues. In germline, CDR1 is MGHRA, CDR2 YSYEKL. The junction had 6 bases not matched to a gene; V was cut back by 4 bases and J by 6 bases. The CDR3 loop is CASSLKTGGPEAFF. The CDR3 nucleotides read TGCGCCAGCAGCCTCAAGACAGGGGGGCCTGAAGCTTTCTTT.

This clone turned up a few times. The chain is built from TRBV7-9 and TRBJ2-1, with 7 nucleotides matching TRBD2. Germline CDR1 reads SEHNR; CDR2 reads FQNEAQ (reference sequence). CDR3 length: 15 amino acids. The trim removed 1 base at V and 7 bases at J, leaving 7 bases unmatched. The CDR3 sequence is CASSLEFDGGNEQFF. The CDR3 bases are TGTGCCAGCAGCTTAGAATTCGACGGGGGGAATGAGCAGTTCTTC.

The chain joins TRBV6-5 to TRBJ2-7; 8 bases match TRBD1. Germline CDR1 and CDR2: MNHEY and SVGAGI. This CDR3 has 15 amino acids. Trimming removed 0 bases from V and 5 bases from J; junction bases left unmatched: 6. CDR3 residues: CASSYSPDRVDEQYF. The DNA of the CDR3 is TGTGCCAGCAGTTACTCTCCGGACAGGGTAGACGAGCAGTACTTC.

Here the CDR3 DNA reads TGCAGTGCTACGGGGAATGATGGCTACACCTTC. It is translated as CSATGNDGYTF. The V gene is TRBV20-1, the J gene TRBJ1-2; D uncertain. Trimming pared 4 bases from V and 6 bases from J, leaving 9 bases between. The length of the CDR3 is 11 residues. Germline lookup yields CDR1 DFQATT and CDR2 SNEGSKA (reference sequence).

The chain is built from TRBV7-8 and TRBJ1-2; D might be TRBD1 (6 bases). This CDR3 contains 14 residues. Germline V gene sequence: CDR1 SGHVS, CDR2 FQNEAQ. The V gene lost 2 bases and the J gene lost 5 bases, with 12 bases spanning the gap. CDR3 coding DNA: TGTGCCAGCAGCTTATCCGGGGGGCAATATGGCTACACCTTC. Encoded protein: CASSLSGGQYGYTF.

The chain links TRBV4-1 to TRBJ2-7; 8 nucleotides line up with TRBD1. CDR3 length: 15 amino acids. The germline gives CDR1 MGHRA, CDR2 YSYEKL. J lost 2 bases, V lost 1 base, and 4 bases had no gene match. The CDR3 DNA follows: TGCGCCAGCAGCCAAGGGACAGGGATGGCCTACGAGCAGTACTTC. It yields the protein CASSQGTGMAYEQYF.

V and J are TRBV5-4 and TRBJ2-3; 8 nucleotides align to TRBD2. CDR1 is SGHNT, CDR2 YYREEE, per germline (reference sequence). The CDR3 consists of 14 residues. V lost 4 bases, J lost 0 bases, and 1 base stayed unmatched. This chain's CDR3 is CASSRGGSTDTQYF. The CDR3 coding sequence is TGTGCCAGCAGCCGGGGGGGGAGCACAGATACGCAGTATTTT. Complete variable domain (other parts from reference TRBV5-4 and TRBJ2-3): ETGVTQSPTHLIKTRGQQVTLRCSSQSGHNTVSWYQQALGQGPQFIFQYYREEENGRGNFPPRFSGLQFPNYSSELNVNALELDDSALYLCASSRGGSTDTQYFGPGTRLTVL.

The CDR3 region has the DNA TGTGCCAGCAGAGCAAGACAGGGACGCGTGCAGTACTTC. Translation: CASRARQGRVQYF. The V and J genes are TRBV6-5 and TRBJ2-7, with 7 positions matching TRBD1. This CDR3 contains 13 residues. The germline CDR1 and CDR2 sequences are MNHEY and SVGAGI. The V and J ends lost 6 bases and 9 bases, in that order; junction bases with no gene match: 11.

The rearrangement uses TRBV4-1 and TRBJ2-1, with a tentative D call TRBD2 (5 bases). The CDR3 contains 14 residues. Germline V gene data show CDR1 as MGHRA and CDR2 as YSYEKL. V gave up 3 bases and J gave up 3 bases, with 9 bases separating them. CDR3 in DNA: TGCGCCAGCAGCCACGGACTCAACTACAATGAGCAGTTCTTC. Residues: CASSHGLNYNEQFF.

Of note for this clone: The sample carries other DNA sequences with the same CDR3. The chain links TRBV2 to TRBJ1-2, with D tentatively TRBD1 (5 bases). The germline V and J ends were trimmed by 6 bases and 2 bases, with 10 bases remaining between them. This CDR3 is built from 13 residues. Germline V gives CDR1 SNHLY, CDR2 FYNNEI. CDR3 bases: TGTGCCAGCAGCGAGGGACTAAACTATGGCTACACCTTC. Translated, it gives CASSEGLNYGYTF.

This clone was observed a few times. The rearrangement links TRBV4-2 to TRBJ1-5; a weak D match, TRBD1 (5 bases). Trimming shortened V by 1 base and J by 4 bases, and 14 bases separated the two germline ends. CDR3 length: 16 residues. CDR1 and CDR2 from the germline V gene are LGHNA and YNFKEQ. Here the CDR3 reads CASSQARAGGNQPQHF. DNA for the CDR3: TGTGCCAGCAGCCAAGCCAGGGCGGGGGGGAATCAGCCCCAGCATTTT.

This clone was seen once. This sequence joins TRBV20-1 and TRBJ1-2; maybe TRBD1 (6 bases). V lost 3 bases and J 6 bases, leaving 11 bases between the germline ends. CDR1 is DFQATT and CDR2 is SNEGSKA in the germline V gene (reference sequence). The CDR3 spans 12 residues. The CDR3 DNA reads TGCAGTGCTAGTAACAGGGACCATGGCTACACCTTC. Encoded protein: CSASNRDHGYTF.

The genes are TRBV19 and TRBJ2-3, with TRBD2 identical over 7 bases. The CDR3 loop spans 17 amino acids. CDR1 and CDR2 from the germline V gene are LNHDA and SQIVND (reference sequence). V gave up 2 bases and J gave up 2 bases; unmatched junction bases: 10. The CDR3 DNA reads TGTGCCAGTAGTATATTCTCGGGGGGTGGGAACACAGATACGCAGTATTTT. Translation: CASSIFSGGGNTDTQYF.

This clone has only one observation. The chain couples TRBV7-8 to TRBJ2-7; possible D gene TRBD2, 5 bases. This CDR3 comprises 14 residues. Between the trimmed V and J ends, which lost 4 bases and 3 bases, there was a span of 13 bases. The germline gives CDR1 SGHVS, CDR2 FQNEAQ. For the CDR3, the DNA is TGTGCCAGCAGCTCGACCGTCGGAGGCTACGAGCAGTACTTC. It codes for CASSSTVGGYEQYF.

V and J are TRBV6-4 and TRBJ2-4; 7 nucleotides agree with TRBD1. The CDR3 loop spans 11 amino acids. V was clipped by 3 bases and J by 15 bases; unmatched bases: 5. Germline CDR1 is MRHNA and CDR2 is SNTAGT. CDR3 protein: CASSDGTERYF. CDR3 coding DNA: TGTGCCAGCAGTGATGGGACAGAGAGGTACTTC.

This CDR3 reads CASSPNLAGVTDTQYF. In DNA, the CDR3 is TGTGCCAGCAGCCCAAACCTAGCGGGAGTCACAGATACGCAGTATTTT. The chain couples TRBV4-2 to TRBJ2-3; 10 nucleotides match TRBD2. Trimming cost V 4 bases and J 2 bases; bases outside gene matches: 6. The CDR3 contains 16 residues. CDR1 is LGHNA, CDR2 YNFKEQ, per germline.

This chain joins TRBV10-1 and TRBJ2-2; 8 bases match TRBD1. The CDR3 spans 15 residues. The V and J ends lost 3 bases and 7 bases, in that order; junction bases with no gene match: 7. Germline assignment: CDR1 WNHNN and CDR2 SYGVQD (reference sequence). The CDR3: CASSEYGTGGGELFF. The CDR3, as DNA: TGCGCCAGCAGTGAATACGGGACAGGAGGCGGGGAGCTGTTTTTT.

This clone was detected only a few times. This chain links TRBV19 with TRBJ1-5, with TRBD1 identical over 11 bases. V gave up 5 bases and J gave up 5 bases; unmatched junction bases: 5. CDR1 is LNHDA and CDR2 is SQIVND in the germline V gene (reference sequence). The CDR3 extends over 15 amino acids. The chain's CDR3 is CASSWDRGYYQPQHF. CDR3 nucleotides: TGTGCCAGTAGTTGGGACAGGGGGTATTATCAGCCCCAGCATTTT.

This chain links TRBV18 with TRBJ2-1, with a weak D call TRBD2 (5 bases). CDR3 length equals 15 residues. The V end lost 0 bases, the J end lost 2 bases, and 8 bases lay between the germline ends. The germline V gene encodes CDR1 KGHSH and CDR2 LQKENI. As DNA, the CDR3 is TGTGCCAGCTCACCACCAGAGCGGACCTACAATGAGCAGTTCTTC. Amino acids: CASSPPERTYNEQFF.

The J gene is TRBJ2-1, the V gene TRBV6-2 or TRBV6-3, with 9 bases fitting TRBD2. Germline V gene data show CDR1 as MNHEY and CDR2 as SVGEGT. V shed 5 bases and J 11 bases; nucleotides not matched to a gene: 13. CDR3 size: 15 residues. In DNA form, the CDR3 reads TGTGCCAGCAGTAACCGGGCTAGCGGGGTGGGTAAGCAGTTCTTC. This gives the protein CASSNRASGVGKQFF.

This clone was counted only a few times. The chain links TRBV7-8 to TRBJ2-3; TRBD1 agrees at 8 bases. V trimming: 4 bases; J trimming: 4 bases; junction bases outside the gene matches: 4. This CDR3 has 14 amino acids. CDR1 SGHVS and CDR2 FQNEAQ come from the germline V gene. CDR3 DNA sequence: TGTGCCAGCAGCTCAGGGGGCCGGTCAGATACGCAGTATTTT. Its protein product is CASSSGGRSDTQYF.

J is TRBJ2-1 and V is TRBV2; 10 nucleotides align to TRBD2. Per germline, CDR1 SNHLY and CDR2 FYNNEI. CDR3 length: 16 residues. V lost 5 bases, J lost 4 bases, and 8 bases stayed unmatched. The CDR3 loop is CASSSLLAGRYNEQFF. The CDR3 DNA reads as TGTGCCAGCAGTTCGCTACTAGCGGGGCGATACAATGAGCAGTTCTTC.

J is TRBJ1-5 and V is TRBV15; 7 nucleotides align to TRBD1. V trimming: 1 base; J trimming: 5 bases; junction bases outside the gene matches: 23. Germline V lookup: CDR1 LNHNV, CDR2 YYDKDF (reference sequence). This CDR3 is 21 amino acids long. The CDR3 loop reads CATSRGSLKGGTIERDQPQHF. The CDR3 coding sequence is TGTGCCACCAGCAGAGGTAGCCTTAAAGGGGGCACCATAGAAAGGGATCAGCCCCAGCATTTT.

The V and J genes are TRBV28 and TRBJ1-6, with 10 bases matching TRBD1. The V gene end was trimmed by 7 bases and the J gene end by 10 bases; junction bases not matched to a gene: 19. There are 18 residues in the CDR3. Germline V gene data show CDR1 as MDHEN and CDR2 as SYDVKM. The CDR3 region has the DNA TGTGCCAGCACCCCCGGACAGGGGGGTGCGGGAATAAGCTCACCCCTCCACTTT. It translates to CASTPGQGGAGISSPLHF.

The J gene is TRBJ2-7, the V gene TRBV2; TRBD1 matches 10 bases. The CDR3 length is 15 residues. CDR1 and CDR2 (germline): SNHLY, FYNNEI. Trimming removed 3 bases from V and 6 bases from J; junction bases left unmatched: 8. Here the CDR3 reads CASSDEGQGSSEQYV. The DNA of the CDR3 is TGTGCCAGCAGTGATGAGGGACAGGGGTCGTCCGAGCAGTACGTC.